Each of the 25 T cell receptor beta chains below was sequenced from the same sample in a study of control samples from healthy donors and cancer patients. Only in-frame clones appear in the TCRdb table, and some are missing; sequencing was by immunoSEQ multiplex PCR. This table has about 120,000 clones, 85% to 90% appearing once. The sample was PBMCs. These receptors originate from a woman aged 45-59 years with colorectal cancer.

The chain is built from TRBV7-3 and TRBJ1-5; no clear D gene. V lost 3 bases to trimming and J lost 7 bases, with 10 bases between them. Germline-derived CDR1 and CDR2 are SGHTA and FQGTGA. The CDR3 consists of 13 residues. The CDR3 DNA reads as TGTGCCAGCAGCTTTGGGCCCGCGCAGCCCCAGCATTTT. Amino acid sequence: CASSFGPAQPQHF.

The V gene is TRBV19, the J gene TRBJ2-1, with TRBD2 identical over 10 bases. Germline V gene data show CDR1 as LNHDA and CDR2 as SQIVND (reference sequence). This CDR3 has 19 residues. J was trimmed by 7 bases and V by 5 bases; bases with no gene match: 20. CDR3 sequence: CASSRDRVVSGREGNEQFF. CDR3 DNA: TGTGCCAGTAGTCGTGACAGGGTTGTAAGCGGGAGGGAGGGGAATGAGCAGTTCTTC.

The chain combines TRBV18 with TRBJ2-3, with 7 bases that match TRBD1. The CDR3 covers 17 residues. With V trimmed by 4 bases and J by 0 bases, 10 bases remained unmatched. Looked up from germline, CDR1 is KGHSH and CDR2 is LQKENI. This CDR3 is CASSQRRDRTSTDTQYF. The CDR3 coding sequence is TGTGCCAGCTCACAACGCCGGGACAGAACTAGCACAGATACGCAGTATTTT.

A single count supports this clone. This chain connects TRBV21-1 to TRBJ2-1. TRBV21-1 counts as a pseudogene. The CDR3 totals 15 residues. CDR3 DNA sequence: TGTGCCAGCAGCAAAGTGGGGTTACGGTATAATGAGCAGTTCTTC. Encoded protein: CASSKVGLRYNEQFF.

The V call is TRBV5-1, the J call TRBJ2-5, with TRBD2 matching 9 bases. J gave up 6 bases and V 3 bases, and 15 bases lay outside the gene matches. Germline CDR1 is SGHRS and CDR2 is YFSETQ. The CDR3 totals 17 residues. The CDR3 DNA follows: TGCGCCAGCAGCTCGATACTGAGGGGGCGGGAGGGGAAGACCCAGTACTTC. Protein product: CASSSILRGREGKTQYF.

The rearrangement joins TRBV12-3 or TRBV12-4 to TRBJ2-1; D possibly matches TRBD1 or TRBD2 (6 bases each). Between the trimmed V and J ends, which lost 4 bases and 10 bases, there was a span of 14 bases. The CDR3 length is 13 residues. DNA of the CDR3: TGTGCCAGCAGTTACCCCCTCGGGGGCGAGCAGTTCTTC. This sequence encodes CASSYPLGGEQFF.

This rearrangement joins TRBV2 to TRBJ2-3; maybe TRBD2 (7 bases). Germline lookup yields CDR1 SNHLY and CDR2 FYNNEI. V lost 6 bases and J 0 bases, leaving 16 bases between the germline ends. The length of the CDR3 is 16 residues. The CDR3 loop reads CASRPGAGASTDTQYF. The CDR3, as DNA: TGTGCCAGCAGACCGGGGGCGGGGGCTAGCACAGATACGCAGTATTTT.

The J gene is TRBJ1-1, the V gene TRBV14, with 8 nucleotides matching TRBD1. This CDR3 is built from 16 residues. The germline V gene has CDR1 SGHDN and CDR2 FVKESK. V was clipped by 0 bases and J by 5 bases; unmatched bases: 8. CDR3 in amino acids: CASSQDMRTGRTEAFF. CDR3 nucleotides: TGTGCCAGCAGCCAAGATATGAGGACAGGGAGAACTGAAGCTTTCTTT.

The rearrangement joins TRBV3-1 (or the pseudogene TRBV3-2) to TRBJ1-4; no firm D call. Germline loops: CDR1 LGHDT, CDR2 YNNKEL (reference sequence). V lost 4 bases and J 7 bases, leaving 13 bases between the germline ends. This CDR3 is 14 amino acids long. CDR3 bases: TGTGCCAGCAGCCTAGCCGGGTCGGGTGAAAAACTGTTTTTT. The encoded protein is CASSLAGSGEKLFF.

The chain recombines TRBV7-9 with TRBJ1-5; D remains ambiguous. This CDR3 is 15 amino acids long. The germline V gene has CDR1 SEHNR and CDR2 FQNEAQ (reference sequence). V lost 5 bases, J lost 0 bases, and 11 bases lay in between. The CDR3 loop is CASSDGRTSNQPQHF. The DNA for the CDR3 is TGTGCCAGCAGCGACGGGAGGACTAGCAATCAGCCCCAGCATTTT.

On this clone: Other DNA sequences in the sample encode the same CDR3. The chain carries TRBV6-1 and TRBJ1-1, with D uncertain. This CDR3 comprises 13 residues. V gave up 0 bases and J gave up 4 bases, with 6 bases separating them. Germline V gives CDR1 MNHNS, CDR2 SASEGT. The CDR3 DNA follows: TGTGCCAGCAGTGAAGCGAGAGGCACTGAAGCTTTCTTT. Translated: CASSEARGTEAFF.

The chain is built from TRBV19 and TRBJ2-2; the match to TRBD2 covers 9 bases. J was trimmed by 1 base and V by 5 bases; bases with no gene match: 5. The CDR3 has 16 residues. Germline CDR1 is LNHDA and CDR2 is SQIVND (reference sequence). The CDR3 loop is CASSPAGGLNTGELFF. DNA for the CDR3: TGTGCCAGTAGTCCCGCGGGGGGGTTGAACACCGGGGAGCTGTTTTTT.

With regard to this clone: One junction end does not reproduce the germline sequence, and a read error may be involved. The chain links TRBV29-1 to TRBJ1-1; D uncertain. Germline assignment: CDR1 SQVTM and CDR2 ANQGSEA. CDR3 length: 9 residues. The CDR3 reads CSVAGKDIF. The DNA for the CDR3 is TGCAGCGTTGCCGGGAAAGACATCTTT.

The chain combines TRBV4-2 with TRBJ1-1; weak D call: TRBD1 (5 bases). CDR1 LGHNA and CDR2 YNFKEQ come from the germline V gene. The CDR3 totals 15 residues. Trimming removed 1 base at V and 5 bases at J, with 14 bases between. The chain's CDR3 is CASSQVNFGGTEAFF. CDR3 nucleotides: TGTGCCAGCAGCCAAGTTAATTTCGGGGGAACTGAAGCTTTCTTT.

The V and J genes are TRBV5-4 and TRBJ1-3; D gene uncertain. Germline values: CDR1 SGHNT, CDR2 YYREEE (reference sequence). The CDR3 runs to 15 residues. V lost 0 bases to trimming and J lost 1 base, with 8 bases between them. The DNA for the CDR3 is TGTGCCAGCAGCTTGGGTACGCCTTCTGGAAACACCATATATTTT. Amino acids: CASSLGTPSGNTIYF. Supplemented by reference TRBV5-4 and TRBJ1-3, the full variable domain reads ETGVTQSPTHLIKTRGQQVTLRCSSQSGHNTVSWYQQALGQGPQFIFQYYREEENGRGNFPPRFSGLQFPNYSSELNVNALELDDSALYLCASSLGTPSGNTIYFGEGSWLTVV.

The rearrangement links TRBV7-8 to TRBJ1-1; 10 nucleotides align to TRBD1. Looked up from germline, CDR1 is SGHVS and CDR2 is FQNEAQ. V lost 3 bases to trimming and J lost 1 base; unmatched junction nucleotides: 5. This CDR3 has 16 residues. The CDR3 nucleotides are TGTGCCAGCAGCTTGCTTGGGACAGGGGCGAACACTGAAGCTTTCTTT. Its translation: CASSLLGTGANTEAFF.

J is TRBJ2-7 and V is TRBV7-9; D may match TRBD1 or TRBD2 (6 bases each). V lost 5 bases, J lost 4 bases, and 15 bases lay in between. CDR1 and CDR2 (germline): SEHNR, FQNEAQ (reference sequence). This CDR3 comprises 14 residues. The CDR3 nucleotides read TGTGCCAGCAGCCGCGTCGGGGGCCAATACGAGCAGTACTTC. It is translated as CASSRVGGQYEQYF.

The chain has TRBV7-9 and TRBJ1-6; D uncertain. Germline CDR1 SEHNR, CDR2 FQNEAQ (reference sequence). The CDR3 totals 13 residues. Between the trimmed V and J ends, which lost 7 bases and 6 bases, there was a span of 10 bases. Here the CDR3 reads CASNRQSNSPLHF. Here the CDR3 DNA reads TGTGCCAGCAATAGGCAGTCTAATTCACCCCTCCACTTT.

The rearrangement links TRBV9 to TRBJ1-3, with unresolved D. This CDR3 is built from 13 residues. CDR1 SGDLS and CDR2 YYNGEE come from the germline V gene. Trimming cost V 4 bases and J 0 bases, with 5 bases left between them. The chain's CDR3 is CASSLNSGNTIYF. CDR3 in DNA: TGTGCCAGCAGCCTCAACTCTGGAAACACCATATATTTT.

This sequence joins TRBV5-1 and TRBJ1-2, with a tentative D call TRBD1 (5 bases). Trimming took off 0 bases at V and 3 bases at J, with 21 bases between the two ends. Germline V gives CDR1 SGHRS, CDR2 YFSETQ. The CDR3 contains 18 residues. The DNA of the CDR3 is TGCGCCAGCAGCTTGGGGTTCGCCGGGGGGGATGCGGACTATGGCTACACCTTC. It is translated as CASSLGFAGGDADYGYTF.

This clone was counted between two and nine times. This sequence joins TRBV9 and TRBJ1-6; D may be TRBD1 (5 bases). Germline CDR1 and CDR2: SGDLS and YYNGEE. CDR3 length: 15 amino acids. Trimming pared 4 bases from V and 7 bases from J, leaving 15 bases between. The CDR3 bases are TGTGCCAGCAGCCCTCGGGGGGACGGCAATTCACCCCTCCACTTT. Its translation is CASSPRGDGNSPLHF.

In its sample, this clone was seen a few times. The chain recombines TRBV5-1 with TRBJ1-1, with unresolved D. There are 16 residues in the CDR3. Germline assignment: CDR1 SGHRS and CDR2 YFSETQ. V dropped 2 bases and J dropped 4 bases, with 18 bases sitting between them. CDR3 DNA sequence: TGCGCCAGCAGCTTCGTTGCCGATCGCGAGGGCACTGAAGCTTTCTTT. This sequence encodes CASSFVADREGTEAFF.

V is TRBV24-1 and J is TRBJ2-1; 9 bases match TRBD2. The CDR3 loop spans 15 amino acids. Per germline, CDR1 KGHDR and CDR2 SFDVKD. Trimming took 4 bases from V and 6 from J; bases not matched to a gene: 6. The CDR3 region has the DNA TGTGCCACCAGTGAAAGCGGGGGGTACCCCAATGAGCAGTTCTTC. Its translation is CATSESGGYPNEQFF.

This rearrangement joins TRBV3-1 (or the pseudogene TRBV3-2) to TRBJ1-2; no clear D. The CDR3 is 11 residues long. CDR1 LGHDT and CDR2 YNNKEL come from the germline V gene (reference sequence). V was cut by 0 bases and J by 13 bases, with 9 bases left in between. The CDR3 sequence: CASSQDRGRTF. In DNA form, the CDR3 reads TGTGCCAGCAGCCAAGATCGGGGTCGCACCTTC.

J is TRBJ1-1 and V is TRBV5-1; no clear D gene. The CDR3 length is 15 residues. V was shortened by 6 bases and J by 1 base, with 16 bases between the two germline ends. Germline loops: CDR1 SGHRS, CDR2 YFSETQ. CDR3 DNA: TGCGCCAGCACAATATCTGGAATTGGGAACACTGAAGCTTTCTTT. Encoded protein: CASTISGIGNTEAFF.